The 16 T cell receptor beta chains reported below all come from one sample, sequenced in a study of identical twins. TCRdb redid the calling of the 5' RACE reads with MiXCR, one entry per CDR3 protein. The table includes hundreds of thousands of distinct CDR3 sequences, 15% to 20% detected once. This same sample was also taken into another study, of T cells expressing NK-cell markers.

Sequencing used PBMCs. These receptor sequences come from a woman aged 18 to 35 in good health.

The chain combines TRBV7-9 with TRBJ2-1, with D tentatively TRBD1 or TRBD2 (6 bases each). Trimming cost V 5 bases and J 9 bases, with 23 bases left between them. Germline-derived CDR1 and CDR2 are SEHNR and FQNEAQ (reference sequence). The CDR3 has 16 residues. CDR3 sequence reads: CASSSPRGERNTEQFF. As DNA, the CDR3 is TGTGCCAGCAGCAGCCCGAGGGGGGAAAGAAACACTGAGCAGTTCTTC.

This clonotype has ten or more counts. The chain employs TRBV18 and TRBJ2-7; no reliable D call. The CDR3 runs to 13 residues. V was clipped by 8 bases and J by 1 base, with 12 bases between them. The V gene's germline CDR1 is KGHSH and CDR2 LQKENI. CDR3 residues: CASSPPSSYEQYF. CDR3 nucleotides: TGTGCCAGCAGTCCCCCGTCATCCTACGAGCAGTACTTC.

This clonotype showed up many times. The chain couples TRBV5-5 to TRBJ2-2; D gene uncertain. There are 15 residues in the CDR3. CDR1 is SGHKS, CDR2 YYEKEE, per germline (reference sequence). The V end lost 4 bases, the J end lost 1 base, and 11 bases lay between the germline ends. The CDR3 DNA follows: TGTGCCAGCAGCCTCCTAGGTGGGAACACCGGGGAGCTGTTTTTT. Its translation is CASSLLGGNTGELFF. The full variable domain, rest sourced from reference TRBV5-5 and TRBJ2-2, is DAGVTQSPTHLIKTRGQQVTLRCSPISGHKSVSWYQQVLGQGPQFIFQYYEKEERGRGNFPDRFSARQFPNYSSELNVNALLLGDSALYLCASSLLGGNTGELFFGEGSRLTVL.

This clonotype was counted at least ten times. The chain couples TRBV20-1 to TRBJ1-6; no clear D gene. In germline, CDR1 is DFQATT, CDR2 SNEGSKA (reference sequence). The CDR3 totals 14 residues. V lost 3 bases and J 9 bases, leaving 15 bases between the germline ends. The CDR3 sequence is CSASPRQESSPLHF. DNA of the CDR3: TGCAGTGCTAGTCCCCGACAAGAATCTTCACCCCTCCACTTT.

As DNA, the CDR3 is TGCGCCAGCACCCCGGGTGAGGTTAACTATGGCTACACCTTC. Its protein is CASTPGEVNYGYTF. The J gene is TRBJ1-2, the V gene TRBV5-1; no clear D gene. The CDR3 is 14 residues long. Germline CDR1 is SGHRS and CDR2 is YFSETQ. The germline V and J ends were trimmed by 6 bases and 1 base, with 13 bases remaining between them.

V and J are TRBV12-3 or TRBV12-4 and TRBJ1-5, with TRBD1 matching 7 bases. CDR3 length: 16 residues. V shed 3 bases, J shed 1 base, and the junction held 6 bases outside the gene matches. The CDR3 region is CASSFVGQESNQPQHF. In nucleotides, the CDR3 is TGTGCCAGCAGTTTCGTAGGACAGGAAAGCAATCAGCCCCAGCATTTT.

CDR3 in DNA: TGTGCCAGCAGCTTGTGGGGGGGCGGCGGTGAAGCTTTCTTT. This translates into CASSLWGGGGEAFF. The V and J genes are TRBV5-4 and TRBJ1-1, with D possibly matching TRBD1 (6 bases). This CDR3 has 14 residues. CDR1 is SGHNT, CDR2 YYREEE, per germline (reference sequence). Deletions cut 1 base from V and 7 bases from J, with 14 bases between. Full variable domain (remainder filled in from reference TRBV5-4 and TRBJ1-1): ETGVTQSPTHLIKTRGQQVTLRCSSQSGHNTVSWYQQALGQGPQFIFQYYREEENGRGNFPPRFSGLQFPNYSSELNVNALELDDSALYLCASSLWGGGGEAFFGQGTRLTVV.

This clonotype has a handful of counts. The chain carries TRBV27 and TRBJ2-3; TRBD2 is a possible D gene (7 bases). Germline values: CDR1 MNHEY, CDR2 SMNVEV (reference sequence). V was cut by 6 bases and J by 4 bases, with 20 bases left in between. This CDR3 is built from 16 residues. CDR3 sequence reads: CASRLRGANAADTQYF. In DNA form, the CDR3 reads TGTGCCAGCAGGCTCCGGGGGGCAAATGCGGCAGATACGCAGTATTTT.

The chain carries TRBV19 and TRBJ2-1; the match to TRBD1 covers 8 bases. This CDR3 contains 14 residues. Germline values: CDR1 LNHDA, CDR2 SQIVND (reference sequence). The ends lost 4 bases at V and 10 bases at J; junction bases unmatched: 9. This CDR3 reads CASSRQGASGEQFF. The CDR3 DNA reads TGTGCCAGTAGTAGGCAGGGGGCATCGGGGGAGCAGTTCTTC.

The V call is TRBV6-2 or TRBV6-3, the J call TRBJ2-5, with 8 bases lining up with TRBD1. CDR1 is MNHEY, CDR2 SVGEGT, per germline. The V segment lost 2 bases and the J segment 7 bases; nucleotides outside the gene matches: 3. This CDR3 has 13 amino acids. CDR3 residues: CASSYTGTGTQYF. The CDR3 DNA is TGTGCCAGCAGTTACACCGGGACAGGGACCCAGTACTTC.

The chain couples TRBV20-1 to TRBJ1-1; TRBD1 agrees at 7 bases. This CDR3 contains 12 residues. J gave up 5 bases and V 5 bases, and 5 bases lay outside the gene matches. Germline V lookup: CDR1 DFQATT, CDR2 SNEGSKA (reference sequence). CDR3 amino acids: CSAVQGMTEAFF. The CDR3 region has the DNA TGCAGTGCTGTACAGGGGATGACTGAAGCTTTCTTT.

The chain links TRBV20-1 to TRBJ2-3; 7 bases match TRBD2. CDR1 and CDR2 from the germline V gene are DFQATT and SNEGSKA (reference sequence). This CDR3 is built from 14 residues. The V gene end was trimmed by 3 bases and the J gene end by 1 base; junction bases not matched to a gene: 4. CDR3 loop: CSASTTSGTDTQYF. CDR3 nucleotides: TGCAGTGCTAGTACAACTAGCGGCACAGATACGCAGTATTTT.

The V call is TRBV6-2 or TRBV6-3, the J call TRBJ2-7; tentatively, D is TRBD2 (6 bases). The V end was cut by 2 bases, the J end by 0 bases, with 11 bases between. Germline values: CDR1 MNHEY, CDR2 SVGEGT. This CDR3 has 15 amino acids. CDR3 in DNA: TGTGCCAGCAGTTACCGGGGGTTCGGCTCCTACGAGCAGTACTTC. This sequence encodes CASSYRGFGSYEQYF.

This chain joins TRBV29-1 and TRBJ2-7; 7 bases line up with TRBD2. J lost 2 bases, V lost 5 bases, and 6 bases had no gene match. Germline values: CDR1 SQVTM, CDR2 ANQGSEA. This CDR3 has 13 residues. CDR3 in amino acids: CSVLPGTTYEQYF. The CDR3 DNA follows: TGCAGCGTTCTCCCCGGGACTACCTACGAGCAGTACTTC.

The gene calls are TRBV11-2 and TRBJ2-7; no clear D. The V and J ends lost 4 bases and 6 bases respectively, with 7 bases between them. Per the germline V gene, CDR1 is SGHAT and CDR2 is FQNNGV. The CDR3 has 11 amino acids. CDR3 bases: TGTGCCAGCAGCTATACTACCGAGCAGTACTTC. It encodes CASSYTTEQYF.

Here the CDR3 DNA reads TGTGCCGTGTCCCGCGGACAGGGATTTTCTGAAGCTTTCTTT. It encodes CAVSRGQGFSEAFF. This chain joins TRBV12-3 or TRBV12-4 and TRBJ1-1; 8 bases are a match to TRBD1. CDR3 size: 14 residues. V trimming: 11 bases; J trimming: 6 bases; junction bases outside the gene matches: 14.